The subject of this entry is one T cell receptor (beta chain). Antigen: not known. The data originate from a study of blood T cells in healthy people across ages. Deletions cut 3 bases from V and 0 bases from J, with 12 bases between. The CDR3 extends over 15 amino acids. Germline CDR1 reads DFQATT; CDR2 reads SNEGSKA (reference sequence). A J-beta primer mix and a sample-barcoded 5' primer were used in a second PCR of about 6 to 12 cycles. A 12-random-nucleotide template-switch adaptor tagged each cDNA molecule. A single record per CDR3 protein comes from TCRdb applying MiXCR to the 5' RACE reads. The sample lists fewer than 1,000,000 distinct CDR3 sequences, around two fifths occurring once. Overall study results and limits: PBMCs were not sorted, which prevented a conclusive comparison of naive versus antigen-experienced cells.

The individuals who served as donors were healthy Caucasians living in Russia, aged about 6 to 100. Per sample, at least 5 micrograms of total RNA were extracted. The receptor's source is a man in his fifties or sixties in good health. The rearrangement links TRBV20-1 to TRBJ2-1; D not certain. The sequenced sample consisted of blood. The CDR3 sequence: CSASSGSSSYNEQFF. The CDR3 coding sequence is TGCAGTGCTAGCTCAGGTTCTAGCTCCTACAATGAGCAGTTCTTC.